This TCR beta chain was observed in a study of Ad26.COV2.S vaccination and SARS-CoV-2 variants. A word on this clone: The antigen remains undetermined.

Treatment in this sample: some 20 received Ad26.COV2.S at low or high dose, single or two shots; several received placebo; per-sample allocation not given. Samples were taken on day 63 after the first vaccine or placebo injection. Regarding the study as a whole: The study found higher spike-specific TCR breadth in vaccine than placebo recipients.

Germline V CDR1 and CDR2: MNHNS, SASEGT. CDR3 size: 13 residues. V lost 2 bases and J 9 bases, leaving 8 bases between the germline ends. Method: immunoSEQ multiplex PCR; TCRdb's copy keeps in-frame clones and lacks some. The sample has almost 400,000 clones, approximately 89% seen once. The sequence derives from a person between 18 and 65 years old who received the Ad26.COV2.S COVID-19 vaccine or a placebo. V gene TRBV6-1 combines with J gene TRBJ1-6; D uncertain. The sequencing used peripheral blood, collected in a trial of Ad26.COV2.S vaccine versus placebo. The CDR3 nucleotides read TGTGCCAGCAGTGAAAGAGGGTCTTCACCCCTCCACTTT. Its protein is CASSERGSSPLHF.